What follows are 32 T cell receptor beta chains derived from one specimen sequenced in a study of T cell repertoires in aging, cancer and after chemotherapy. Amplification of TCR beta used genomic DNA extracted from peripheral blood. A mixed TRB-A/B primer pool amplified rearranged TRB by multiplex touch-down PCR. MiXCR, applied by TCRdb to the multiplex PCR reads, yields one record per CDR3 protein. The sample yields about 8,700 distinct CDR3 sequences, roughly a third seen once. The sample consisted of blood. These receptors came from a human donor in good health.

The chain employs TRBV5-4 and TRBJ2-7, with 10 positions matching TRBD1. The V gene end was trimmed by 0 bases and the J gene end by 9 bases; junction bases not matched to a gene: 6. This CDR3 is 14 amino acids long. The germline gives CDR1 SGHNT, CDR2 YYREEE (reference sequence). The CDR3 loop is CASSLAGTGAVQYF. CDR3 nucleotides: TGTGCCAGCAGCTTGGCCGGGACAGGGGCCGTGCAGTACTTC.

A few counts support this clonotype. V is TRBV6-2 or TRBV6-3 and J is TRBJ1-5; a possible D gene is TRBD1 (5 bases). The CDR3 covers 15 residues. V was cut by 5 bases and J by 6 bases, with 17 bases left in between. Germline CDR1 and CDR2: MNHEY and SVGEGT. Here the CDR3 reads CASSPPQGVGQPQHF. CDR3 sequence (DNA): TGTGCCAGCAGTCCACCCCAGGGTGTCGGTCAGCCCCAGCATTTT.

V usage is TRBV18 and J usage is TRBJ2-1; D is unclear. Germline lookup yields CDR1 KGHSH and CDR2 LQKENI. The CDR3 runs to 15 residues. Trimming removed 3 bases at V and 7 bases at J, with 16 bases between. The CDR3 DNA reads TGTGCCAGCTCACCTGGATCTCCGGTGGAGAATGAGCAGTTCTTC. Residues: CASSPGSPVENEQFF. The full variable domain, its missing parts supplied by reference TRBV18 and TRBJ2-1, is NAGVMQNPRHLVRRRGQEARLRCSPMKGHSHVYWYRQLPEEGLKFMVYLQKENIIDESGMPKERFSAEFPKEGPSILRIQQVVRGDSAAYFCASSPGSPVENEQFFGPGTRLTVL.

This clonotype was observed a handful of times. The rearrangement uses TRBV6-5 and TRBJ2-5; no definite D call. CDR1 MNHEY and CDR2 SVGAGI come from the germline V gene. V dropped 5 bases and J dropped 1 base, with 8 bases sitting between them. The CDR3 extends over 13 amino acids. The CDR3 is CASSPGSQETQYF. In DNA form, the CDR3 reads TGTGCCAGCAGTCCGGGCTCCCAAGAGACCCAGTACTTC.

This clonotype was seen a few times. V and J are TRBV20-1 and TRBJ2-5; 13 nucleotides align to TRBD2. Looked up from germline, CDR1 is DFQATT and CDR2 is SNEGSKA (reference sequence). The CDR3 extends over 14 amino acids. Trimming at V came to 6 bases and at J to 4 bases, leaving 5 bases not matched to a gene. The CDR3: CSARTSGRRETQYF. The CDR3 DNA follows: TGCAGTGCCCGGACTAGCGGGAGAAGAGAGACCCAGTACTTC.

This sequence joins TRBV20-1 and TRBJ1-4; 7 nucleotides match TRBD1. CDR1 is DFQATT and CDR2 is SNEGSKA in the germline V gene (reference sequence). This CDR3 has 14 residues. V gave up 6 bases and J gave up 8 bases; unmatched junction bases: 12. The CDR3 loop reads CSAHHRGGGEKLFF. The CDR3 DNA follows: TGCAGTGCACACCACAGGGGCGGGGGGGAAAAACTGTTTTTT.

This chain's CDR3 is CASSSIAGFSYNEQFF. Here the CDR3 DNA reads TGTGCCAGCAGTTCCATAGCGGGGTTTTCCTACAATGAGCAGTTCTTC. This sequence joins TRBV28 and TRBJ2-1; 8 bases match TRBD2. The V segment lost 4 bases and the J segment 1 base; nucleotides outside the gene matches: 6. This CDR3 is 16 amino acids long. Germline V gene lookup returns CDR1 MDHEN and CDR2 SYDVKM.

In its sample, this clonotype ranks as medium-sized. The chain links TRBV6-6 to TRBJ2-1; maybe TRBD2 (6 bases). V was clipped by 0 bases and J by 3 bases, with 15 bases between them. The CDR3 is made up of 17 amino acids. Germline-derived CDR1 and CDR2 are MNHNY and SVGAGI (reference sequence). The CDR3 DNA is TGTGCCAGCAGTTACTCTGCGGGGATCCCCAACTACAATGAGCAGTTCTTC. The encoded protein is CASSYSAGIPNYNEQFF.

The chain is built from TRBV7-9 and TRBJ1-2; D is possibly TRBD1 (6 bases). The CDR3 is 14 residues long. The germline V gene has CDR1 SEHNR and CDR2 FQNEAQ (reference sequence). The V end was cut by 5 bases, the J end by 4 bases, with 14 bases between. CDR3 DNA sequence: TGTGCCAGCAGCCTCGGGGGGGCTGGCTATGGCTACACCTTC. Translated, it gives CASSLGGAGYGYTF.

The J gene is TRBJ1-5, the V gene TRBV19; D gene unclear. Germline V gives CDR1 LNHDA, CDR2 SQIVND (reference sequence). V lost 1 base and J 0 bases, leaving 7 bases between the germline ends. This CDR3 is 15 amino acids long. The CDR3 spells CASSIGYFSNQPQHF. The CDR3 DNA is TGTGCCAGTAGTATAGGTTACTTTAGCAATCAGCCCCAGCATTTT.

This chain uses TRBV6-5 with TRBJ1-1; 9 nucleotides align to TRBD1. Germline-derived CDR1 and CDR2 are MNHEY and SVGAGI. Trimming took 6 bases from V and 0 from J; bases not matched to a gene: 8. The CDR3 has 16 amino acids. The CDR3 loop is CASSEGQGIMNTEAFF. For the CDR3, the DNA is TGTGCCAGCAGCGAAGGACAGGGGATTATGAACACTGAAGCTTTCTTT.

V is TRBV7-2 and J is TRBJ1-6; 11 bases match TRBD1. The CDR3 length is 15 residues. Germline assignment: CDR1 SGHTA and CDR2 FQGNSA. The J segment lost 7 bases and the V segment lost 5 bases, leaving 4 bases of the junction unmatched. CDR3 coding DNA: TGTGCCAGCAGCCCGGGGACAGGGGGAAATTCACCCCTCCACTTT. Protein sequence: CASSPGTGGNSPLHF.

DNA of the CDR3: TGTGCCAGCTCACTGGGACTAGCGGGAGGGTATGAGCAGTTCTTC. Translation gives CASSLGLAGGYEQFF. This chain uses TRBV18 with TRBJ2-1; 16 nucleotides match TRBD2. CDR3 length: 15 amino acids. Germline V lookup: CDR1 KGHSH, CDR2 LQKENI. Unmatched junction bases numbered 2, after V lost 4 bases and J lost 8 bases.

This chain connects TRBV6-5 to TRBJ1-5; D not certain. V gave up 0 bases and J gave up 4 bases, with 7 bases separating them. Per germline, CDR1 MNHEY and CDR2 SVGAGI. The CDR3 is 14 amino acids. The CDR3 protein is CASSYSSGNQPQHF. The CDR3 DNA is TGTGCCAGCAGTTACTCGTCTGGGAATCAGCCCCAGCATTTT.

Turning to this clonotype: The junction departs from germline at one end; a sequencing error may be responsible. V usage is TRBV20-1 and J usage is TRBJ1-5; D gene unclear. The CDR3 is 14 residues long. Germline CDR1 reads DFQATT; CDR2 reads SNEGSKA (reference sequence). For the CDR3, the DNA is TGCAGTGTTAGAGATCGGAGGGGCAATCAGCCCCAGCATTTT. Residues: CSVRDRRGNQPQHF.

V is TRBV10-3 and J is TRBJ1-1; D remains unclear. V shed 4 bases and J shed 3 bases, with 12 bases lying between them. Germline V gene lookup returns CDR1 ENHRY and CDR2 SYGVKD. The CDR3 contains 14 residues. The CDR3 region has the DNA TGTGCCATCAGTGTTAGAGATGAGGACACTGAAGCTTTCTTT. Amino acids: CAISVRDEDTEAFF.

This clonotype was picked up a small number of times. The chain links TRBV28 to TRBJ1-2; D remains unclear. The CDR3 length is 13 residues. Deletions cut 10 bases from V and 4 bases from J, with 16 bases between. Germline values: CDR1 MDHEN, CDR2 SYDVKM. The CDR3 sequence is CATEAPGVYGYTF. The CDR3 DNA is TGTGCCACCGAAGCCCCAGGCGTCTATGGCTACACCTTC.

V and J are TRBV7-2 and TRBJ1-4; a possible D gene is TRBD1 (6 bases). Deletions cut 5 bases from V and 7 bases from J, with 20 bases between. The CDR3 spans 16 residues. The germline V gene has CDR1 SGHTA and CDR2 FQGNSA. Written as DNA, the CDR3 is TGTGCCAGCAGCCCAGGCAACGTGGGGGGGGCTGAAAAACTGTTTTTT. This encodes CASSPGNVGGAEKLFF.

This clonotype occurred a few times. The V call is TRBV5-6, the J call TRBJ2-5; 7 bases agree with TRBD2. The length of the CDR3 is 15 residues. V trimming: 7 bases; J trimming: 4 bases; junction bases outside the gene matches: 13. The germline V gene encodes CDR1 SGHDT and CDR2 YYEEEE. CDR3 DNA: TGTGCCAGCTCCCAAGTAGCTAGCGGCGGAGAGACCCAGTACTTC. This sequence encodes CASSQVASGGETQYF.

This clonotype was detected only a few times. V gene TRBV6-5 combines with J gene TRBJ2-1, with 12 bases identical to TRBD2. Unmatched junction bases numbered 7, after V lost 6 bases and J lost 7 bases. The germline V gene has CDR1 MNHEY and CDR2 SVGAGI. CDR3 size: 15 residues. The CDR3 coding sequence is TGTGCCAGCAGACACCTAGCGGGAGGGGAGAATGAGCAGTTCTTC. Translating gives CASRHLAGGENEQFF.

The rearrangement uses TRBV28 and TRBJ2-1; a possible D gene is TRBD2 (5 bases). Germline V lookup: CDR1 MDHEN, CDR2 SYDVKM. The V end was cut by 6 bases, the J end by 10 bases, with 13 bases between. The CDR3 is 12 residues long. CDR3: CASSLGREEQFF. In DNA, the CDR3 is TGTGCCAGCAGCCTGGGGAGAGAGGAGCAGTTCTTC.

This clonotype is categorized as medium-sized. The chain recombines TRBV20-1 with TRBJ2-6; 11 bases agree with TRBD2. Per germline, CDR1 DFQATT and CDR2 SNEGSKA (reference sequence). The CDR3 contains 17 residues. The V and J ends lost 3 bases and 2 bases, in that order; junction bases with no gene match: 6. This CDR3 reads CSASRLAGGTGANVLTF. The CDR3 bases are TGCAGTGCTAGTCGCCTAGCGGGAGGTACTGGGGCCAACGTCCTGACTTTC.

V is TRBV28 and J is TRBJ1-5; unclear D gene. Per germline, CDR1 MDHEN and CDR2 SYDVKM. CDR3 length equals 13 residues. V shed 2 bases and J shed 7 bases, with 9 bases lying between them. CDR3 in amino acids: CASSLNPRQPQHF. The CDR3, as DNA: TGTGCCAGCAGTTTAAATCCACGACAGCCCCAGCATTTT.

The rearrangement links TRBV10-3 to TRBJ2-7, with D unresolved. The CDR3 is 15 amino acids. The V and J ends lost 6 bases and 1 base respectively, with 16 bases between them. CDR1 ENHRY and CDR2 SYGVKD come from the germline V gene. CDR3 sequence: CAIRSSGPQSYEQYF. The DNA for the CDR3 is TGTGCCATCAGATCGTCCGGACCCCAGTCCTACGAGCAGTACTTC.

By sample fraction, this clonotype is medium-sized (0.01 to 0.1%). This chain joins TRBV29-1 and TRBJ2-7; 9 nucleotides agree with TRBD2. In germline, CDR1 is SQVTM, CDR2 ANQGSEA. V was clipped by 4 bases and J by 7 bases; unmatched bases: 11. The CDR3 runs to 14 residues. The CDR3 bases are TGCAGCGTTGGACGGCGGGAGGGCCGGGGGGAGCAGTACTTC. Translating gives CSVGRREGRGEQYF.

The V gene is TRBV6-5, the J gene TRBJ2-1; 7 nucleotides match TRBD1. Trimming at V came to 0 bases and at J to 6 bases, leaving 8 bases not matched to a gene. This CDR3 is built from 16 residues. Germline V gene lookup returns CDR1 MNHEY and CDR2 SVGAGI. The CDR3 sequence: CASSYSKGGQVNEQFF. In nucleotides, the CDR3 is TGTGCCAGCAGTTACTCGAAAGGGGGCCAGGTCAATGAGCAGTTCTTC.

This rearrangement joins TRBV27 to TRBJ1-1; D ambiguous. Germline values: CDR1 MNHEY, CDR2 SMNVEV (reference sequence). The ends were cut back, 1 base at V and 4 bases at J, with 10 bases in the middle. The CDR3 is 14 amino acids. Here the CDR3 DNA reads TGTGCCAGCAGTTTATGGGGAGGCGGCACTGAAGCTTTCTTT. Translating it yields CASSLWGGGTEAFF.

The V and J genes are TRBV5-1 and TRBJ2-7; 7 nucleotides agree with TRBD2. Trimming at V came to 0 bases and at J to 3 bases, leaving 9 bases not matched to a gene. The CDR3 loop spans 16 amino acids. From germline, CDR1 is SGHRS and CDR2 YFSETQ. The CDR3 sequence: CASSLAPASGYYEQYF. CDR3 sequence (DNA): TGCGCCAGCAGCTTGGCGCCGGCTAGCGGATACTACGAGCAGTACTTC.

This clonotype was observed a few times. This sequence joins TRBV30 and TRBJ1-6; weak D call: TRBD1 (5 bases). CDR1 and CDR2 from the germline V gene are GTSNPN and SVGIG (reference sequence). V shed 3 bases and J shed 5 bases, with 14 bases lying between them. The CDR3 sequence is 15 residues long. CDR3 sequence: CAWRAGPLNNSPLHF. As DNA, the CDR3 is TGTGCCTGGAGAGCAGGGCCACTCAATAATTCACCCCTCCACTTT.

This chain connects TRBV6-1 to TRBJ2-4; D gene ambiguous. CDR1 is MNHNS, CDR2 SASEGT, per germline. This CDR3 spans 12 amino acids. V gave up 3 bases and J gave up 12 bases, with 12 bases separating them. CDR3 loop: CASSDPAPAQYF. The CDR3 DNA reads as TGTGCCAGCAGTGATCCGGCCCCTGCTCAGTACTTC.

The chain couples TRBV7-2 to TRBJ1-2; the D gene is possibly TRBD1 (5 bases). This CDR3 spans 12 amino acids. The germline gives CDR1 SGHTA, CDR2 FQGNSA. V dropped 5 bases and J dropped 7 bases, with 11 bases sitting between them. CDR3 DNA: TGTGCCAGCAGCCCCGGGGCAGGTGGCTACACCTTC. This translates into CASSPGAGGYTF. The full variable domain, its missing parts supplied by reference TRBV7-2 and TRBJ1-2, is GAGVSQSPSNKVTEKGKDVELRCDPISGHTALYWYRQSLGQGLEFLIYFQGNSAPDKSGLPSDRFSAERTGGSVSTLTIQRTQQEDSAVYLCASSPGAGGYTFGSGTRLTVV.

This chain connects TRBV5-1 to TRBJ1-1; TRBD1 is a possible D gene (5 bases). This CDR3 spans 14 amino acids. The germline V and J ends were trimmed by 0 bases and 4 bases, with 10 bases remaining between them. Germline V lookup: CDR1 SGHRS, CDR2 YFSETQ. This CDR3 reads CASSLDAGGTEAFF. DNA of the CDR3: TGCGCCAGCAGCTTGGACGCCGGGGGCACTGAAGCTTTCTTT.